The entry that follows covers one TCR beta chain sequence. Its antigen is still unknown. The primer mix had 60 Vbeta and 13 Jbeta primers. Original handling: In a later analysis, of tens of millions of unique beta chains, about 12 million appeared in at least two donors. The assay was immunoSEQ multiplex PCR, and TCRdb's table has in-frame clones only and misses some. For V, J and clone size, that table is used; D and trimming come from the DNA. The sample holds under 150,000 clones, around 77% seen once. The V and J ends lost 0 bases and 6 bases, in that order; junction bases with no gene match: 2. The CDR3 consists of 17 residues. Germline V CDR1 and CDR2: LGHNA, YNFKEQ. This sample was taken from a study of cytomegalovirus exposure and HLA in healthy donors. The study's findings and limits: It was fewer than 200 TCR beta chains that were listed as cytomegalovirus-associated. Reportedly, fewer N-insertions than the roughly 600-donor mean appeared in an Asian-associated ancestry cluster in a later analysis.

This TCR was recovered from a middle-aged woman in good health and CMV-seropositive. Source material: PBMCs. This sequence joins TRBV4-2 and TRBJ2-1; 16 bases match TRBD2. The DNA of the CDR3 is TGTGCCAGCAGCCAAGATGGGACTAGCGGGGGGGGCAATGAGCAGTTCTTC. This gives the protein CASSQDGTSGGGNEQFF.